Shown below are 9 T cell receptor beta chains from a single sample sequenced in a study of blood T cell repertoires in COVID-19. Profiling relied on immunoSEQ multiplex PCR, and the TCRdb table lists in-frame clones only, not all of them. The sample holds around 64,000 clones; 75% to 90% are singletons and the top ten take roughly 5.2%. The sample consisted of peripheral blood. These receptors all come from a man in his forties or fifties with active COVID-19.

The chain joins TRBV6-1 to TRBJ1-3; no firm D call. V dropped 2 bases and J dropped 0 bases, with 17 bases sitting between them. This CDR3 has 18 amino acids. Germline V lookup: CDR1 MNHNS, CDR2 SASEGT. Written as DNA, the CDR3 is TGTGCCAGCAGTGAATCCCCGGTCCCGAGAGACTCTGGAAACACCATATATTTT. This encodes CASSESPVPRDSGNTIYF.

This clone has a count of ten or more. The chain combines TRBV7-9 with TRBJ2-1; 7 positions match TRBD1. This CDR3 contains 11 residues. V was pared by 5 bases and J by 14 bases, with 6 bases of the junction left unmatched. Germline V gene sequence: CDR1 SEHNR, CDR2 FQNEAQ (reference sequence). CDR3 sequence (DNA): TGTGCCAGCAGCCCCGACAGGGTGGAGTTCTTC. Amino acid sequence: CASSPDRVEFF.

This chain connects TRBV10-2 to TRBJ2-4; 7 bases line up with TRBD1. The CDR3 totals 15 residues. V lost 3 bases and J lost 2; bases outside the gene matches: 4. The germline V gene encodes CDR1 WSHSY and CDR2 SAAADI. The CDR3 protein is CASSEYRGPKNIQYF. DNA for the CDR3: TGCGCCAGCAGTGAATACAGGGGACCCAAAAACATTCAGTACTTC.

V and J are TRBV6-6 and TRBJ1-5; 11 bases line up with TRBD1. V gave up 2 bases and J gave up 6 bases; unmatched junction bases: 3. The CDR3 runs to 15 residues. Germline V gene data show CDR1 as MNHNY and CDR2 as SVGAGI (reference sequence). CDR3 loop: CASSYRDRGSQPQHF. The CDR3 DNA sequence: TGTGCCAGCAGTTACCGGGACAGGGGGTCTCAGCCCCAGCATTTT.

The rearrangement joins TRBV18 to TRBJ1-1; possibly TRBD1 for D (6 bases). Trimming pared 2 bases from V and 4 bases from J, leaving 11 bases between. Germline-derived CDR1 and CDR2 are KGHSH and LQKENI. CDR3 size: 14 residues. Here the CDR3 DNA reads TGTGCCAGCTCACCAGGGGGCGAGAGCACTGAAGCTTTCTTT. Translating it yields CASSPGGESTEAFF.

The V call is TRBV14, the J call TRBJ2-3, with a tentative D call TRBD1 (5 bases). V was trimmed by 0 bases and J by 3 bases, leaving 10 bases between them. The V gene's germline CDR1 is SGHDN and CDR2 FVKESK. This CDR3 is built from 15 residues. CDR3 sequence (DNA): TGTGCCAGCAGCCAAGACAGGGTGATAACAGATACGCAGTATTTT. This encodes CASSQDRVITDTQYF.

The chain joins TRBV27 to TRBJ2-2; 10 bases map to TRBD2. V lost 5 bases to trimming and J lost 3 bases; unmatched junction nucleotides: 9. Germline V lookup: CDR1 MNHEY, CDR2 SMNVEV (reference sequence). The CDR3 spans 17 residues. In DNA, the CDR3 is TGTGCCAGCAGTCGGACAGCGGGAGGGCCCTACACCGGGGAGCTGTTTTTT. Protein: CASSRTAGGPYTGELFF.

CDR3 nucleotide sequence: TGTGCCAGCGGGGGAGGCCACCAGCCCCAGCATTTT. It specifies CASGGGHQPQHF. The chain links TRBV28 to TRBJ1-5, with D possibly TRBD1 on 5 matching bases. Germline-derived CDR1 and CDR2 are MDHEN and SYDVKM. This CDR3 region has 12 residues. Trimming took 8 bases from V and 7 from J, leaving 12 bases between them. The whole variable domain, filled in from reference TRBV28 and TRBJ1-5, reads DVKVTQSSRYLVKRTGEKVFLECVQDMDHENMFWYRQDPGLGLRLIYFSYDVKMKEKGDIPEGYSVSREKKERFSLILESASTNQTSMYLCASGGGHQPQHFGDGTRLSIL.

The count of this clone is one. The chain uses TRBV4-1 and TRBJ2-5, with D perhaps matching TRBD1 (6 bases). Germline CDR1 is MGHRA and CDR2 is YSYEKL. The CDR3 contains 18 residues. The ends were cut back, 0 bases at V and 9 bases at J, with 26 bases in the middle. The CDR3 reads CASSQDIELRLGPGAQYF. CDR3 sequence (DNA): TGCGCCAGCAGCCAAGATATCGAACTTAGGCTGGGACCAGGGGCCCAGTACTTC.